The clone carrying this T cell receptor (beta chain) has a single count. This entry is derived from a study of T-cell reconstitution after alpha-beta-depleted transplantation in children. Researchers prepared the TCRbeta library using unique molecular identifiers, the study reports. Each CDR3 protein is one row after TCRdb ran MiXCR on the PCR reads. This sample yields about a million distinct CDR3 sequences, of which 25% to 35% are seen a single time; more than 25% belongs to the top ten. The source of this sequence is a boy under three years old who had a stem cell transplant for SCID, so the T cells may come from the graft donor. Sample: PBMCs, mostly from graft donor cells, taken 360 days after TCRalphabeta/CD19-depleted stem cell transplant.

The chain's CDR3 is CASSIDAVNEQFF. The CDR3, as DNA: TGTGCCAGTAGTATAGATGCGGTGAATGAGCAGTTCTTC. The genes are TRBV19 and TRBJ2-1; D not resolved. The CDR3 sequence is 13 residues long. Trimming took off 0 bases at V and 7 bases at J, with 7 bases between the two ends. Germline assignment: CDR1 LNHDA and CDR2 SQIVND (reference sequence).